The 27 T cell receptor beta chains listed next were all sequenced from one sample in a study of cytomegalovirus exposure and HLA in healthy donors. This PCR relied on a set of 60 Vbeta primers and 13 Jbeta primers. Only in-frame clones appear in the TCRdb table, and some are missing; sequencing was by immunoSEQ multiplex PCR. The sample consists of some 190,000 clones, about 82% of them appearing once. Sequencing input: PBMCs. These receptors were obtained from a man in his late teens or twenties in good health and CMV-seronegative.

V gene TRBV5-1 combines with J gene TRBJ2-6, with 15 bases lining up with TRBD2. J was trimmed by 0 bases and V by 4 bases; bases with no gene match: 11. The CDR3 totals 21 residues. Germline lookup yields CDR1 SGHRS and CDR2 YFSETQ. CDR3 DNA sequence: TGCGCCAGCAGCCCGGGACTAGCGGGGGGACCTGCGCACTCTGGGGCCAACGTCCTGACTTTC. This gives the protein CASSPGLAGGPAHSGANVLTF.

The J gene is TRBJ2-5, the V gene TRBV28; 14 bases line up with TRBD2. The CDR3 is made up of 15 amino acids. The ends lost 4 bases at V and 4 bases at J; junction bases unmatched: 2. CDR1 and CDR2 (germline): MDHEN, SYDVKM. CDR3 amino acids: CASSSTSGRGETQYF. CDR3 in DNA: TGTGCCAGCAGTTCGACTAGCGGGAGGGGAGAGACCCAGTACTTC.

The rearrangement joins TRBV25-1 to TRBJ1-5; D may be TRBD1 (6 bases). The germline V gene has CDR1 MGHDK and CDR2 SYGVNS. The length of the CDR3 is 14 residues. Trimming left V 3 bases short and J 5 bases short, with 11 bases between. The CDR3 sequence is CASSDGTTYQPQHF. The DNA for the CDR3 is TGTGCCAGCAGTGATGGGACAACCTATCAGCCCCAGCATTTT.

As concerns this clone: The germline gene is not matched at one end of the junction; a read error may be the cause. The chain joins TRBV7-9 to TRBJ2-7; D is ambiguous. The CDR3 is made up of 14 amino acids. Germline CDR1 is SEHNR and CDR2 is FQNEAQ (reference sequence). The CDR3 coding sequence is TGTTCCAGCAGCCACACCGACAACTTCTACGAGCAGTACTTC. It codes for CSSSHTDNFYEQYF.

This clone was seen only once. The CDR3 sequence: CASSLSGQGADTQYF. The CDR3 DNA reads TGTGCCAGCAGTTTATCAGGACAGGGTGCAGATACGCAGTATTTT. The chain links TRBV27 to TRBJ2-3; 8 bases agree with TRBD1. This CDR3 region has 15 residues. Germline trimming cut 0 bases from V and 4 bases from J; bases unmatched to any gene: 3. Germline CDR1 MNHEY, CDR2 SMNVEV (reference sequence).

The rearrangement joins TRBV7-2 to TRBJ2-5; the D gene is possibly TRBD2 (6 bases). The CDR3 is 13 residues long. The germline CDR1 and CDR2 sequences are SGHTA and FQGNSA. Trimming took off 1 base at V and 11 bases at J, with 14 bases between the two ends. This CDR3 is CASSLGVVREQYF. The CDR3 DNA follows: TGTGCCAGCAGCTTAGGTGTAGTCCGGGAGCAGTACTTC. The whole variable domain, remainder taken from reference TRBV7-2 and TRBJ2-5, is GAGVSQSPSNKVTEKGKDVELRCDPISGHTALYWYRQSLGQGLEFLIYFQGNSAPDKSGLPSDRFSAERTGGSVSTLTIQRTQQEDSAVYLCASSLGVVREQYFGPGTRLLVL.

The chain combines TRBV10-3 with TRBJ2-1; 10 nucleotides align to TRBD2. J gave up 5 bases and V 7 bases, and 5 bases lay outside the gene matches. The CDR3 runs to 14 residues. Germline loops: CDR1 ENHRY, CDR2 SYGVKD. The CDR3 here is CAITVTSGDNEQFF. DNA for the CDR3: TGTGCCATCACGGTAACTAGCGGGGACAATGAGCAGTTCTTC.

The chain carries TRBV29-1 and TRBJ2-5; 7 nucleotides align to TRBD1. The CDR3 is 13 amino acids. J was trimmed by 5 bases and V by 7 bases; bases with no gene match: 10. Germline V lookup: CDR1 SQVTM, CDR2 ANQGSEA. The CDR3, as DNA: TGCAGCGCGGACAGGAACCGTGGGGAGACCCAGTACTTC. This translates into CSADRNRGETQYF.

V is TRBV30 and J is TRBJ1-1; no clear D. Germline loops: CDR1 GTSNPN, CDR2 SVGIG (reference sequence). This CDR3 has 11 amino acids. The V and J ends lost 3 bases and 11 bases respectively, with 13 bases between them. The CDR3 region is CAWSPSGRAFF. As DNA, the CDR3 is TGTGCCTGGAGCCCCTCCGGGAGGGCTTTCTTT. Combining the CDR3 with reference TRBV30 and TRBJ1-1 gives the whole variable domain SQTIHQWPATLVQPVGSPLSLECTVEGTSNPNLYWYRQAAGRGLQLLFYSVGIGQISSEVPQNLSASRPQDRQFILSSKKLLLSDSGFYLCAWSPSGRAFFGQGTRLTVV.

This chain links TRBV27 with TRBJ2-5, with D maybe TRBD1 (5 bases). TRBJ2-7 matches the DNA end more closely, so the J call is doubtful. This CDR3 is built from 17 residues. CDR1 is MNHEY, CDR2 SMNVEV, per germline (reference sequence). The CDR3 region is CASSLSAGPPSSYEQYF. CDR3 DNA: TGTGCCAGCAGTTTGTCAGCAGGGCCTCCCAGCTCCTACGAGCAGTACTTC.

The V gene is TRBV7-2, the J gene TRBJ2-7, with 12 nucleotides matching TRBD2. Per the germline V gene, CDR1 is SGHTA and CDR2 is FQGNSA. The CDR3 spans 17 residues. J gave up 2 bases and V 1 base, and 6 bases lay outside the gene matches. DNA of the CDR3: TGTGCCAGCAGCTTAGGGCTAGCGGGAGGGCAGACCTACGAGCAGTACTTC. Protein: CASSLGLAGGQTYEQYF.

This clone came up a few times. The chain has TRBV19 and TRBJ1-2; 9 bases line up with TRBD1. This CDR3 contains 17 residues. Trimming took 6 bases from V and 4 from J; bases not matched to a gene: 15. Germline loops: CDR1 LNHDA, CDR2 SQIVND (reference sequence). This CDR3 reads CASSLGGQGPGIYGYTF. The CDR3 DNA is TGTGCCAGTAGCCTTGGGGGACAGGGCCCTGGGATCTATGGCTACACCTTC.

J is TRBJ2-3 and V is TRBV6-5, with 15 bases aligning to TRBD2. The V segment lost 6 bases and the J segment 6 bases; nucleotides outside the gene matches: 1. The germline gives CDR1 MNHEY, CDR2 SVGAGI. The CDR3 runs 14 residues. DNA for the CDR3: TGTGCCAGCAGGGGACTAGCGGGGGGTGATACGCAGTATTTT. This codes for CASRGLAGGDTQYF.

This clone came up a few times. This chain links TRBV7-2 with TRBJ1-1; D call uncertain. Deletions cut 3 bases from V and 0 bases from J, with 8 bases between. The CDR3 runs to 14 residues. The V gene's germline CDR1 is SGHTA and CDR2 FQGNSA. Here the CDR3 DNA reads TGTGCCAGCAGCTTCCGTCTACTGAACACTGAAGCTTTCTTT. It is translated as CASSFRLLNTEAFF.

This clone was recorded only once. The DNA for the CDR3 is TGTGCCAGCAGCTTAGGGAAGACAGGGGGAGCCTATGGCTACACCTTC. Its translation is CASSLGKTGGAYGYTF. The chain is built from TRBV7-2 and TRBJ1-2; 9 bases align to TRBD1. This CDR3 is 16 amino acids long. Germline V gene data show CDR1 as SGHTA and CDR2 as FQGNSA. The ends lost 1 base at V and 4 bases at J; junction bases unmatched: 7.

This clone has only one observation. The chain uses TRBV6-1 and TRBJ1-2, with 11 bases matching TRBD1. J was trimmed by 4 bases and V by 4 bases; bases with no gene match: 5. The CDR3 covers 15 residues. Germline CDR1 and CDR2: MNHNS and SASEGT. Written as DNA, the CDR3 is TGTGCCAGCAGTGTTACCGGGACAGGGGGCTATGGCTACACCTTC. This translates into CASSVTGTGGYGYTF.

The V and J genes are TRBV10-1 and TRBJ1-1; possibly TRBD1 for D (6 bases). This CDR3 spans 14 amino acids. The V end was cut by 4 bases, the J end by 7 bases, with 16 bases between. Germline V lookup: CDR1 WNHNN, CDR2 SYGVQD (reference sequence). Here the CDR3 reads CASSVRGQTHEAFF. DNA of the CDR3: TGCGCCAGCAGTGTCCGGGGACAAACCCATGAAGCTTTCTTT.

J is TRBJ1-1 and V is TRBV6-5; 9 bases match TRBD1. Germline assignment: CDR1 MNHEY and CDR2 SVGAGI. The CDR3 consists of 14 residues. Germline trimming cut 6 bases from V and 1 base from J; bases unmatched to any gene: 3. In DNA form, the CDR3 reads TGTGCCAGCAGCTGGACAGGGGAGAACACTGAAGCTTTCTTT. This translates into CASSWTGENTEAFF.

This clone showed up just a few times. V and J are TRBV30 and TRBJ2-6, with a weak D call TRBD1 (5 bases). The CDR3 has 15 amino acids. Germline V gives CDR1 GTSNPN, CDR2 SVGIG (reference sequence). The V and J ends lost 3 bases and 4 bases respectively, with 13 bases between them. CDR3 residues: CAWRHRGSGANVLTF. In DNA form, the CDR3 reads TGTGCCTGGAGGCATAGGGGTTCCGGGGCCAACGTCCTGACTTTC.

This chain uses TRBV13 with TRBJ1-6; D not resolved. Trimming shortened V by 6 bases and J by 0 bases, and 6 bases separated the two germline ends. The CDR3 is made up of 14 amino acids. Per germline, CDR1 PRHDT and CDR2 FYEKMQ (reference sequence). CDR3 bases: TGTGCCAGCAGTCCTAGCTCCTATAATTCACCCCTCCACTTT. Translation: CASSPSSYNSPLHF.

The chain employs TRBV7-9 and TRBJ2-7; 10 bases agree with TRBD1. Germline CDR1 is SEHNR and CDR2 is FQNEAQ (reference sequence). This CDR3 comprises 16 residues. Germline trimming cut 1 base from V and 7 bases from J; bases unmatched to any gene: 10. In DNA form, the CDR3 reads TGTGCCAGCAGCTTAGGGTCCGGGACAGGGGTTTCGGAGCAGTACTTC. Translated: CASSLGSGTGVSEQYF. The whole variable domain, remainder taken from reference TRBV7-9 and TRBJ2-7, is DTGVSQNPRHKITKRGQNVTFRCDPISEHNRLYWYRQTLGQGPEFLTYFQNEAQLEKSRLLSDRFSAERPKGSFSTLEIQRTEQGDSAMYLCASSLGSGTGVSEQYFGPGTRLTVT.

CDR3 coding DNA: TGTGCCAGCAGCTCGGGGGGGGGCGGTGAAAAACTGTTTTTT. As protein: CASSSGGGGEKLFF. The chain joins TRBV28 to TRBJ1-4; tentative D call: TRBD1 (6 bases). CDR1 is MDHEN, CDR2 SYDVKM, per germline. The CDR3 has 14 residues. Trimming stripped 6 bases from V and 7 bases from J, with 15 bases between.

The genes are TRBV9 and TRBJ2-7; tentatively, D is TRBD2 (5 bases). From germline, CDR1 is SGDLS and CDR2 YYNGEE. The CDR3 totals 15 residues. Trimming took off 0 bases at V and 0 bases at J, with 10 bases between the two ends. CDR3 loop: CASSVEAGSSYEQYF. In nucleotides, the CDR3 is TGTGCCAGCAGCGTAGAGGCGGGTAGCTCCTACGAGCAGTACTTC.

CDR3 in amino acids: CASRRTGGGEQYF. The CDR3 coding sequence is TGTGCCAGCAGGCGGACAGGGGGCGGCGAGCAGTACTTC. The chain carries TRBV5-6 and TRBJ2-7, with 11 positions matching TRBD1. Germline values: CDR1 SGHDT, CDR2 YYEEEE. V trimming: 5 bases; J trimming: 6 bases; junction bases outside the gene matches: 4. This CDR3 has 13 residues.

CDR3 protein: CASNMGLAGGEQYF. The CDR3 nucleotides are TGTGCCAGCAACATGGGACTAGCGGGGGGCGAGCAGTACTTC. The chain combines TRBV2 with TRBJ2-5, with 15 bases that match TRBD2. The J call may be mistaken, given a closer DNA end match to TRBJ2-7. Looked up from germline, CDR1 is SNHLY and CDR2 is FYNNEI. This CDR3 has 14 residues.

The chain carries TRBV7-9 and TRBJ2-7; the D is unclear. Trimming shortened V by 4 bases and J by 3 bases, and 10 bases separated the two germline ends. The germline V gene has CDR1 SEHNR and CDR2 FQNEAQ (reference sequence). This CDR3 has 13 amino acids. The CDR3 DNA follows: TGTGCCAGCAGCTCATTCCCGGTCTACGAGCAGTACTTC. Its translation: CASSSFPVYEQYF.

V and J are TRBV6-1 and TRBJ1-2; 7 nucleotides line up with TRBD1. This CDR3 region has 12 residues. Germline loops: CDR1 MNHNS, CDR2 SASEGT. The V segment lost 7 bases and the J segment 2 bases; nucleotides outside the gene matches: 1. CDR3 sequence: CASKTGNYGYTF. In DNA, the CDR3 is TGTGCCAGCAAGACAGGGAACTATGGCTACACCTTC.